The T cell receptor (beta chain) described here comes from a study of blood T cell repertoires in COVID-19. Study context: Acute and convalescent COVID-19 samples came from the United States, Italy and Spain.

The data were produced by immunoSEQ multiplex PCR, yet TCRdb's version contains in-frame clones alone and is incomplete. Here the sample spans 36,000 or so clones, around nine tenths being singletons. Specimen: peripheral blood. The sequence derives from a human donor in a cohort sampled during active COVID-19.

CDR3 sequence: CASTTDGGTDTQYF. In DNA form, the CDR3 reads TGTGCCAGCACCACCGACGGGGGAACAGATACGCAGTATTTT. The J gene is TRBJ2-3, the V gene TRBV9; weak D call: TRBD2 (6 bases). The V gene lost 6 bases and the J gene lost 3 bases, with 14 bases spanning the gap. The CDR3 contains 14 residues. The germline CDR1 and CDR2 sequences are SGDLS and YYNGEE.